This T cell receptor (beta chain) was observed in a study of cytomegalovirus exposure and HLA in healthy donors (dated by TCRdb to 2016 to 2017). At the level of the whole study: An earlier analysis of some 600 of the donors reported about 300 Gb of sequence data and around 110 million unique TCR beta sequences obtained from about 200 million T cells. An early release that covered more than 550 HLA-typed donors contained approximately 300 gigabases of sequencing data and 70 million to 100 million unique TCR sequences. Among the roughly 400 genotyped donors, approximately 81% belonged to the genetic ancestry cluster associated with self-reported Caucasian donors. The study was designed to test whether signatures of past pathogen exposure could be identified by cataloging public T cell receptors. The study used immunosequencing to profile the T cell repertoires of 666 subjects and linked those repertoires to cytomegalovirus serostatus. Along with the roughly 710-subject first cohort, a separate validation cohort of some 130 different subjects was used. To predict cytomegalovirus infection status, the study brought together high-throughput TCR immunosequencing, statistical association of individual TCRs with disease status, and machine learning. To study patterns of TCR occurrence, a later analysis re-analyzed previously published TCR beta repertoires from around 660 donors and added high-resolution HLA genotyping. In the later analysis, no new phenotypic data were used to find candidate immune exposures; instead, reliance was placed on TCR beta sequences and their occurrence across donors. In an earlier analysis of roughly 600 of the donors, high-throughput TCR beta sequencing was used to judge whether each TCR beta V gene segment behaved as functional or pseudogenic. Donor age, sex, ethnicity and CMV serostatus were collected together with the repertoire data. A later genetic analysis used genome-wide SNP genotypes for 398 of the 666 donors, treating that subset as a discovery cohort. Every discovery cohort repertoire had been produced on one sequencing platform. HLA typing covered class I and class II loci at four-digit resolution. The number of donors typed differed by locus, with roughly 620-630 for A, B, C, DRB1 and DQB1, approximately 500 for DQA1, nearly 610 for DPA1, and 472 for DPB1. A few DR-DQ haplotypes were treated as single units for association and clustering because of strong linkage in the cohort. Among about 400 genotyped donors of the cohort, an average of roughly 230,000 unique TCR beta nucleotide sequences was sequenced per donor, of which 15% to 20% were non-productive.

A note on this clone: It lacks a known antigen. No base-level quality is on record; no much larger clone is a single base apart.

The method behind the library was the immunoSEQ multiplex PCR assay. A mixture of 60 forward primers for TCR Vbeta segments and 13 reverse primers for TCR Jbeta segments was used in the multiplex PCR. The CDR3 region of rearranged TCR beta genes was amplified from genomic DNA with a multiplex PCR assay. The Illumina HiSeq System was used to sequence the amplified TCR beta libraries as 87-base-pair reads. The original pipeline was this. A later analysis counted about 76 million unique TCR beta chains across the 550 to 700 repertoires, and approximately 11 million of these chains were shared by at least two donors. Raw reads were error-corrected and collapsed into unique sequences with a nearest-neighbor algorithm that merged closely related sequences to remove PCR and sequencing errors. To assign V, D and J gene segments, CDR3 sequences were aligned to IMGT reference sequences. For a sequence to be retained, a match of at least six nucleotides to both a V gene segment and a J gene segment was required. A rearrangement counted as productive if the CDR3 had no stop codons and remained in frame with V and J, and every other rearrangement counted as non-productive. Following IMGT convention, CDR3 was defined as the stretch from the second conserved V-encoded cysteine to the conserved J-encoded phenylalanine. In an earlier analysis of 587 of the donors, sequences lacking an unambiguous match to a single V gene segment were excluded. In an earlier analysis of 587 of the donors, V segments were called functional above 56.7% productive rearrangements and were called segregating when the between-donor standard deviation exceeded 5%. To diagnose cytomegalovirus status from the catalog of TCR beta chain sequences, a statistical classification framework was built. V and J gene assignment, in a later analysis, came from comparing TCR nucleotide sequences with IMGT/GENE-DB human TR gene sequences. The TCRdist pipeline was used in a later analysis to assign CDR3 sequences and most-parsimonious VDJ recombination scenarios. In a later analysis, every TCR beta chain was defined by the combination of its CDR3 amino acid sequence and its V-gene family, and reads without a unique V-gene family were dropped. A later analysis removed 500 to 600 highly shared, low-generation-probability nucleotide sequences to deal with suspected cross-contamination and a sequencing artifact. In a later analysis, a clonal expansion index for each public chain was calculated from normalized within-repertoire ranks of inferred template counts. Generation probabilities in a later analysis came from a VDJ recombination model fitted to out-of-frame rearrangements, and those results were checked against IGoR. A later analysis scored TCR-TCR, TCR-HLA and TCR-CMV co-occurrence with hypergeometric tests, applying a repertoire-size bias correction to TCR pairs. False discovery rates were estimated in a later analysis by permuting HLA or CMV assignments 20 times. In a later analysis, co-occurring TCRs were grouped using DBSCAN, and TCRdist sequence similarity was added for clustering within HLA-allele-positive subsets. Co-occurrence clustering excluded repertoires with fewer than 30,000 or more than 120,000 public chains, plus five with anomalous nucleotide sharing. Sourced from immuneACCESS, this table was stored by TCRdb with only in-frame sequences that have V and J called. A share of the clones is absent; for the studies checked, an unresolved V gene accounts for under half, and the remainder has no known explanation. V, J and clone size derive from that table, while D and trimming were established from the DNA sequence. Recorded for this sample are 95,000 to 150,000 clones; over 80% of them occurred a single time. The ten largest make up about 2% of the sample.

CDR1 and CDR2 are drawn from the germline V gene (reference sequence): LNHDA, SQIVND. Reading from cysteine to phenylalanine, the CDR3 counts 15 amino acids. Kept here is only the CDR3 DNA, which spans 45 bases and is read in frame from base 1. V has 5 bases trimmed and J has 1 base trimmed; junction bases matching no gene number 6. Findings and caveats that apply to the study as a whole: A later genetic analysis reported fewer N-insertions in productive TCRs among donors in an Asian-associated ancestry cluster than the roughly 700-donor mean. The only immune exposure information available for the cohort was CMV serostatus. HLA typing was unavailable for some donors at each locus, so association tests used only the typed subset. Because counts were too low, approximately 18 rarely observed V segments, including chromosome 9 orphons, were excluded from the earlier analysis of roughly 580 of the donors. In a later analysis, TCR association rates were found to vary across HLA loci, with the most associated TCRs seen for DRB1 alleles and the fewest for HLA-C alleles. In a later analysis, most CMV-associated TCR beta chains were found to appear HLA-restricted, with HLA associations seemingly driven largely by CMV exposure. The study listed 150 to 200 TCR beta chains as associated with cytomegalovirus. In a later analysis, several top co-occurrence clusters were reported to appear linked to parvovirus B19, influenza, CMV and Epstein-Barr virus. Three of the identified cytomegalovirus-associated TCR beta chains were confirmed in vitro to be specific for cytomegalovirus antigens. Only TCR beta chains were sequenced in this cohort, and the absence of alpha or paired-chain data limited detectable features. The classifier was reported to diagnose cytomegalovirus status with high specificity and sensitivity in both the original and validation cohorts. Compared with equally common non-associated chains, HLA-associated TCR beta chains in a later analysis were more clonally expanded and had lower generation probabilities. An association between a missense DCLRE1C variant and V-gene and J-gene trimming of TCR beta chains was found in a later genetic analysis and replicated in an independent cohort. Broadly in line with IMGT annotations, most TCR beta V segments showed up in productive rearrangements about 87% or about 30% of the time in an earlier analysis of around 600 of the donors. Linkage disequilibrium might explain the correlated functional status among segregating V segments, but an unknown experimental factor could not be ruled out. A later analysis associated 15,000 to 20,000 TCR beta sequences with specific HLA alleles at a false discovery rate of 0.05. The presence/absence analyses assumed that sequencing depth was roughly uniform across donors, and that assumption may not be true. When HLA alleles, especially DR and DQ, strongly co-occurred, TCR associations were difficult to assign to individual alleles. According to the authors, the approach could potentially be generalized to other disease states and immunological phenotypes. Some IMGT-functional V segments, including TRBV6-2 and TRBV6-3, could not be told apart with the 87-base-pair reads, so those segments were excluded. A further reported finding was that TCR beta sequences accurately predicted the HLA-A and HLA-B alleles for most subjects in the first cohort. A group of highly shared sequence variants was considered likely to be a technical artifact of the sequencing pipeline. While some public TCRs were present in many individuals, most TCR sequences turned up only very rarely across donors.

The cohort was made up of approximately 670 healthy bone marrow donors. Cohort members were all nominally healthy when sampled, although unrecorded immune exposures were likely present. The donor was CMV seronegative and was included in the group of several hundred seronegative cohort members. Every donor gave a peripheral blood sample, and the peripheral blood mononuclear cells from that sample were used for TCR beta sequencing. Genomic DNA was extracted from the blood cell samples with the Qiagen DNeasy Blood Extraction Kit. This TCR was recovered from a man younger than 45 in good health and CMV-seronegative. Sequenced material: PBMCs. The sequence joins TRBV19 to TRBJ1-2; 8 bases in the middle match TRBD1. The CDR3 protein is CASSDQGQGNYGYTF. In nucleotides, the sequence is TGTGCCAGTAGTGACCAAGGACAGGGTAACTATGGCTACACCTTC.